The entry below gives a single T cell receptor beta chain sequence along with its context. Its antigen remains unidentified. Per-base quality was not reported, and no clone a single base away is much larger than it. This sample is drawn from a study of response to subunit inactivated influenza vaccine (dated by TCRdb to between 2018 and 2020). Concerning the study at large: The study used deep quantitative T cell receptor repertoire profiling to track responses to a trivalent subunit inactivated influenza vaccine. Study-level results and caveats: It was suggested by the authors that each seasonal influenza vaccination may recruit only a limited number of new T cells.

The library was obtained by RT-PCR. Sequencing was carried out with an Illumina HiSeq 2500. The public reads were reanalyzed by TCRdb: fastp trimming at Q25, MiXCR alignment, in-frame beta chains only. Entries are consolidated by CDR3 protein sequence, retaining the most common genes and DNA. Across this sample there are roughly 700,000 distinct CDR3 sequences, with approximately 15% seen only once. The ten largest make up around 7% of the sample. Germline trimming amounts to 0 bases on V and 2 bases on J, with 3 as the count of junction bases outside the gene matches. Its CDR3 holds 16 amino acids, cysteine through phenylalanine. Kept here is only the CDR3 DNA, which spans 48 bases and is read in frame from base 1. Based on the germline V gene, the CDR1 and CDR2 sequences are LGHNA and YNFKEQ.

The chain employs TRBV4-2 and TRBJ2-7, with TRBD1 matching 11 junction bases. The sequence derives from a man in his forties or fifties who received an inactivated influenza vaccine. Donor details come from another sample of the same person, matched by shared clones. Sequencing used PBMCs from blood, obtained roughly 2 weeks before vaccination. Read as DNA, the sequence is TGTGCCAGCAGCCAAGAGTCGGGACAGGGGGCCTACGAGCAGTACTTC. Its product reads: CASSQESGQGAYEQYF.